This T cell receptor beta chain is from a study of cytomegalovirus exposure and HLA in healthy donors. Findings and limits, study-wide: Most TCR beta V segments were productive about 90% or about 30% of the time in an earlier analysis. CMV serostatus stood as the only immune exposure information on hand.

Donors consisted of healthy bone marrow donors. Donors counted as nominally healthy when sampled, yet unrecorded immune exposures were likely. Vbeta (60) and Jbeta (13) primers were used in the PCR. The data were produced by immunoSEQ multiplex PCR, yet TCRdb's version contains in-frame clones alone and is incomplete. Among about 110,000 clones, 74% were seen once, and the ten largest hold approximately 2.5%. CDR1 is SGHDT and CDR2 is YYEEEE in the germline V gene. V lost 5 bases and J 4 bases, leaving 10 bases between the germline ends. The CDR3 totals 13 residues. Of note for this clone: Its antigen is currently unknown.

The sample taken for sequencing was PBMCs. The chain joins TRBV5-6 to TRBJ2-4, with D maybe TRBD1 (6 bases). The origin of this receptor is a man between 50 and 59 years old in good health and CMV-seropositive. The CDR3 protein is CASSRQEKNIQYF. The CDR3 nucleotides are TGTGCCAGCAGTCGACAGGAGAAAAACATTCAGTACTTC. The full variable domain, rest sourced from reference TRBV5-6 and TRBJ2-4, is DAGVTQSPTHLIKTRGQQVTLRCSPKSGHDTVSWYQQALGQGPQFIFQYYEEEERQRGNFPDRFSGHQFPNYSSELNVNALLLGDSALYLCASSRQEKNIQYFGAGTRLSVL.